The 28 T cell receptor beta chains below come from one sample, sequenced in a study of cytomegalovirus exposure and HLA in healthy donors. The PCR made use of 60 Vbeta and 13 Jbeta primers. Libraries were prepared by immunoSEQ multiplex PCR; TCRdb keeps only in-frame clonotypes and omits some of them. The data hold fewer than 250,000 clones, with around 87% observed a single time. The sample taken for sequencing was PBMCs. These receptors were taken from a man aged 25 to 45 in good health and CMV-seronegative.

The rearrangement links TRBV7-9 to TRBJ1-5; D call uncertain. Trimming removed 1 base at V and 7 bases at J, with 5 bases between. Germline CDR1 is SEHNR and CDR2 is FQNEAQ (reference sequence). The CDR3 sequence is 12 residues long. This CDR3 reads CASSLVSQPQHF. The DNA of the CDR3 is TGTGCCAGCAGCTTAGTGAGCCAGCCCCAGCATTTT. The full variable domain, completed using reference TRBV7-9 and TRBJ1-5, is DTGVSQNPRHKITKRGQNVTFRCDPISEHNRLYWYRQTLGQGPEFLTYFQNEAQLEKSRLLSDRFSAERPKGSFSTLEIQRTEQGDSAMYLCASSLVSQPQHFGDGTRLSIL.

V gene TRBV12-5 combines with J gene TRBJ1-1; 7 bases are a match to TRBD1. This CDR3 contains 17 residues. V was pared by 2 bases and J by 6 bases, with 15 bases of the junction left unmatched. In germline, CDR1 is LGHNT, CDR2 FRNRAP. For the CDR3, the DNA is TGTGCTAGTGGTTTGATACCGACGACAGGGAATGTCGCTGAAGCTTTCTTT. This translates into CASGLIPTTGNVAEAFF.

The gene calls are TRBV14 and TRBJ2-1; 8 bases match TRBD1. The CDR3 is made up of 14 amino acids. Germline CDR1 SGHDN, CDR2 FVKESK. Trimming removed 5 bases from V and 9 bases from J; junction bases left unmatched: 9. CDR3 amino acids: CASSSTTGVGEQFF. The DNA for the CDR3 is TGTGCCAGCAGCTCCACGACAGGGGTCGGTGAGCAGTTCTTC. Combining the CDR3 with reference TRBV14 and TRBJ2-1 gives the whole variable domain EAGVTQFPSHSVIEKGQTVTLRCDPISGHDNLYWYRRVMGKEIKFLLHFVKESKQDESGMPNNRFLAERTGGTYSTLKVQPAELEDSGVYFCASSSTTGVGEQFFGPGTRLTVL.

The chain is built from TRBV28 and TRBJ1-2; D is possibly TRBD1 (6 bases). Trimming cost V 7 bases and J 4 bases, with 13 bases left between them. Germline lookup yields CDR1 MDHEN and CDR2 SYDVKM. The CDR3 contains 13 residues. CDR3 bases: TGTGCCAGCACCAGGGGCCGGATCTATGGCTACACCTTC. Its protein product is CASTRGRIYGYTF.

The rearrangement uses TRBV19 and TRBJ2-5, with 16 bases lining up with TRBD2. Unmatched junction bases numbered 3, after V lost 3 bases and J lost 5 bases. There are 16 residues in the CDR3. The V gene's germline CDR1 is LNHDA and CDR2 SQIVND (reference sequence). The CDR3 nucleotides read TGTGCCAGTAGTATCGGGACTAGCGGGAGGGGTGAGACCCAGTACTTC. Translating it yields CASSIGTSGRGETQYF.

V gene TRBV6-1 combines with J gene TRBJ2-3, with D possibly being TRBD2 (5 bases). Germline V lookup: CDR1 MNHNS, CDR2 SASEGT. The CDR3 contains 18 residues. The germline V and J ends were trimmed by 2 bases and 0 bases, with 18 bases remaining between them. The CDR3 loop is CASSELIEGYGSTDTQYF. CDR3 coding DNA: TGTGCCAGCAGTGAACTAATCGAGGGCTATGGAAGCACAGATACGCAGTATTTT.

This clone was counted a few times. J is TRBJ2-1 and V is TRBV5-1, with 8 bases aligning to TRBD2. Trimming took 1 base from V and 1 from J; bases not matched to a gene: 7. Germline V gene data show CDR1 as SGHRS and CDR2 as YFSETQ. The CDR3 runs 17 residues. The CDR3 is CASSLPSGPPSYNEQFF. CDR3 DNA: TGCGCCAGCAGCTTGCCTAGCGGGCCTCCATCCTACAATGAGCAGTTCTTC.

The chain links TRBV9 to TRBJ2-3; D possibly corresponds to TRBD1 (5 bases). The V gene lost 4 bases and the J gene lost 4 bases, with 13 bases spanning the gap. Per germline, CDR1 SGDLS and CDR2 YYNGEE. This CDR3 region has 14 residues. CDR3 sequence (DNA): TGTGCCAGCAGCCTAGACCAGGGCTCAGATACGCAGTATTTT. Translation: CASSLDQGSDTQYF.

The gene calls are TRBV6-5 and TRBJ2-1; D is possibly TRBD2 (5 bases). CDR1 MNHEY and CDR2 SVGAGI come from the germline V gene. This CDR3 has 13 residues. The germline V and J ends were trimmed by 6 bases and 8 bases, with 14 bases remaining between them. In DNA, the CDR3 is TGTGCCAGCAGCCCAGACTGGCGGGATGAGCAGTTCTTC. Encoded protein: CASSPDWRDEQFF.

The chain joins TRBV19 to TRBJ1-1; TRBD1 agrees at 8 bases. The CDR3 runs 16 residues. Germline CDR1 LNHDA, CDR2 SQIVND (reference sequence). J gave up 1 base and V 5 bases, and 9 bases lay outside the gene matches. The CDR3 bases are TGTGCCAGTAGTCTCCTGGGCAGGGGGCAGAACACTGAAGCTTTCTTT. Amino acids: CASSLLGRGQNTEAFF.

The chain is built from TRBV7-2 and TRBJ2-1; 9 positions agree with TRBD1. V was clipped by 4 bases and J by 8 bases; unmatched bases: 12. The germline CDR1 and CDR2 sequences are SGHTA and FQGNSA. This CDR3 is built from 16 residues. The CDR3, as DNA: TGTGCCAGCAGCTCCAACTACCGGACAGGGGTGGATGAGCAGTTCTTC. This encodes CASSSNYRTGVDEQFF.

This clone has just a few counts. The chain's CDR3 is CASKAGLGSTDTQYF. CDR3 coding DNA: TGTGCCAGCAAGGCGGGACTAGGGAGCACAGATACGCAGTATTTT. The gene calls are TRBV28 and TRBJ2-3; 8 positions agree with TRBD2. V was pared by 7 bases and J by 0 bases, with 6 bases of the junction left unmatched. The CDR3 spans 15 residues. Germline lookup yields CDR1 MDHEN and CDR2 SYDVKM.

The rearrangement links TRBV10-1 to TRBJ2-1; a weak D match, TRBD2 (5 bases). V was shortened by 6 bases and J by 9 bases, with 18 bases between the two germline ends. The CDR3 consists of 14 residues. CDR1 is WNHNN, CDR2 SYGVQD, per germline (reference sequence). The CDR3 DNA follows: TGCGCCAGCAGGAAAGACGAGCGGAACTTTGAGCAGTTCTTC. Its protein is CASRKDERNFEQFF.

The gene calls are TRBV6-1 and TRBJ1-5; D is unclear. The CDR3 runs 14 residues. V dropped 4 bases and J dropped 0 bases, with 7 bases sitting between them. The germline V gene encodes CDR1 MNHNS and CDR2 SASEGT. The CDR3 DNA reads TGTGCCAGCAGTGTGGCAGATAGCAATCAGCCCCAGCATTTT. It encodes CASSVADSNQPQHF.

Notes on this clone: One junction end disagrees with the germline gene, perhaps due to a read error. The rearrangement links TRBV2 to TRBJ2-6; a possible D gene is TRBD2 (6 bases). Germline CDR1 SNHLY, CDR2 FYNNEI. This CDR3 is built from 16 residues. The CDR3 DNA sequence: TGTGCCAGCAGTGATATGGGGGAGGCTGGGGCCAACGGCCTGACTTTC. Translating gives CASSDMGEAGANGLTF.

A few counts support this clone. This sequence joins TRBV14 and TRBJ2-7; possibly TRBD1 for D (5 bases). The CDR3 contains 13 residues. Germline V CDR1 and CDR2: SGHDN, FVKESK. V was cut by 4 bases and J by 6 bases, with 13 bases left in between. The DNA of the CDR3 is TGTGCCAGCAGCCTGTTCGGACAATCCGAGCAGTACTTC. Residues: CASSLFGQSEQYF.

CDR3 sequence (DNA): TGTGCCAGCAGTAAGGGAGCGCAATACAATGAGCAGTTCTTC. Translating it yields CASSKGAQYNEQFF. V usage is TRBV27 and J usage is TRBJ2-1; TRBD2 might be the D (5 bases). CDR3 length: 14 residues. Germline V gene data show CDR1 as MNHEY and CDR2 as SMNVEV (reference sequence). V lost 5 bases, J lost 4 bases, and 12 bases lay in between.

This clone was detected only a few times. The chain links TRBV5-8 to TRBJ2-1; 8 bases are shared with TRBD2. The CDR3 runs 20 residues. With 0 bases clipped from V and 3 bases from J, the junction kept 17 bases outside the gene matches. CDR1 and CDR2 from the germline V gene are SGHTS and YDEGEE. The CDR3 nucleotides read TGTGCCAGCAGCTTGGGACCCGGACTAGCTATAAGATTCCACTACAATGAGCAGTTCTTC. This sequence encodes CASSLGPGLAIRFHYNEQFF.

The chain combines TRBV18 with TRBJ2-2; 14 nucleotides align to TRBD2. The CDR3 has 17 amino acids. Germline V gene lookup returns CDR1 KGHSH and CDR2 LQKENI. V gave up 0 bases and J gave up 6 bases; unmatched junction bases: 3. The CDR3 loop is CASSPPGLAGVAGELFF. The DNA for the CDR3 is TGTGCCAGCTCACCACCGGGACTAGCGGGAGTAGCCGGGGAGCTGTTTTTT.

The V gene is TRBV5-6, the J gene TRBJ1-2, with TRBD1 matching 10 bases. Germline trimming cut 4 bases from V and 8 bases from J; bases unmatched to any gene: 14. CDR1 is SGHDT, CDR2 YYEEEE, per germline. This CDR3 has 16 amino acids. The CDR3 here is CASSPTTDRGRRGYTF. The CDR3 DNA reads TGTGCCAGCAGCCCAACGACCGACAGGGGGCGACGGGGCTACACCTTC. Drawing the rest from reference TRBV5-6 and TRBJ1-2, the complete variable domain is DAGVTQSPTHLIKTRGQQVTLRCSPKSGHDTVSWYQQALGQGPQFIFQYYEEEERQRGNFPDRFSGHQFPNYSSELNVNALLLGDSALYLCASSPTTDRGRRGYTFGSGTRLTVV.

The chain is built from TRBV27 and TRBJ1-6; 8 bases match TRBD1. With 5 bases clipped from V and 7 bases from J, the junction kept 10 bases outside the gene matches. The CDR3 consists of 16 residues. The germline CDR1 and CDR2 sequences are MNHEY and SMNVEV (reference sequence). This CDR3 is CASSPGWGQENSPLHF. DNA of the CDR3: TGTGCCAGCAGTCCCGGGTGGGGACAGGAGAATTCACCCCTCCACTTT.

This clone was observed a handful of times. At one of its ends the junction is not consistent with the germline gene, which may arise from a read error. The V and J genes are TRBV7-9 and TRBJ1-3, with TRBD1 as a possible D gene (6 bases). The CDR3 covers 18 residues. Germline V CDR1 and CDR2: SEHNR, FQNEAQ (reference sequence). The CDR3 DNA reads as TGTTCCAGCAGCCCATTAACACAGGGTCTTCTTTCTGGAAACACCATATATTTT. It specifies CSSSPLTQGLLSGNTIYF.

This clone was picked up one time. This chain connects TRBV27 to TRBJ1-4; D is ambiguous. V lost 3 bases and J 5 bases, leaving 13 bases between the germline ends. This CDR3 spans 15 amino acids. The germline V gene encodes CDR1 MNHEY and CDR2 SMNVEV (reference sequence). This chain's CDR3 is CASSFGPGENEKLFF. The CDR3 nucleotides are TGTGCCAGCAGTTTCGGACCGGGAGAAAATGAAAAACTGTTTTTT. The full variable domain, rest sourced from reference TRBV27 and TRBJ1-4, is EAQVTQNPRYLITVTGKKLTVTCSQNMNHEYMSWYRQDPGLGLRQIYYSMNVEVTDKGDVPEGYKVSRKEKRNFPLILESPSPNQTSLYFCASSFGPGENEKLFFGSGTQLSVL.

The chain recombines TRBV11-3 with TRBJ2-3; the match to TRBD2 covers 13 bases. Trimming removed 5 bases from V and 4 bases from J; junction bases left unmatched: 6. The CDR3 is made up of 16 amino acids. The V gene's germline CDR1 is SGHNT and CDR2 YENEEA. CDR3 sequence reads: CASSPGLAGASDTQYF. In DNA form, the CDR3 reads TGTGCCAGCAGCCCCGGACTAGCGGGGGCCTCAGATACGCAGTATTTT.

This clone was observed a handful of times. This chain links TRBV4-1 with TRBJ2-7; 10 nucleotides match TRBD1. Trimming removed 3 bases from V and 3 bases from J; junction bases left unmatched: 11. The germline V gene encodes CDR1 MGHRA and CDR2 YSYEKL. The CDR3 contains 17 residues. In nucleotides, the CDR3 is TGCGCCAGCAGCCAGGCGCCCGGACAGGGGGACTACTACGAGCAGTACTTC. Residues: CASSQAPGQGDYYEQYF.

The CDR3 nucleotides read TGTGCCAGCAGTTTACAGGGAAATTACGAGCAGTACTTC. Its protein is CASSLQGNYEQYF. V and J are TRBV27 and TRBJ2-7; D is possibly TRBD1 (5 bases). The ends were cut back, 2 bases at V and 4 bases at J, with 9 bases in the middle. The length of the CDR3 is 13 residues. Per the germline V gene, CDR1 is MNHEY and CDR2 is SMNVEV (reference sequence).

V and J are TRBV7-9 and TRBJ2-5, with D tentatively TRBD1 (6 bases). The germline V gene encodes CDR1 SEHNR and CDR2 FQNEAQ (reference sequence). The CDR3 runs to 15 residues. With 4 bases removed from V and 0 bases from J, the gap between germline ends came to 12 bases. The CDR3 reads CASSYRDTDQETQYF. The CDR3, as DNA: TGTGCCAGCAGCTACCGGGACACCGACCAAGAGACCCAGTACTTC.

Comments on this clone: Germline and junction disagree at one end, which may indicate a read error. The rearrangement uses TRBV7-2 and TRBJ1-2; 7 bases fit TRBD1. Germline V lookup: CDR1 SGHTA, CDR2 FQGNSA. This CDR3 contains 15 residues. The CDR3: CASSSRTGPNCGYTF. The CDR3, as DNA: TGTGCCAGCAGCTCACGGACAGGCCCTAACTGTGGCTACACCTTC.